The TCR beta chain described here comes from a study of T cell responses to AZD1222 COVID-19 vaccine. TCRdb's table, derived via immunoSEQ multiplex PCR, lists solely in-frame clones and lacks some. Of 150,000 or so clones in the sample, roughly 90% were seen once. Germline V lookup: CDR1 SQVTM, CDR2 ANQGSEA. V lost 2 bases and J 1 base, leaving 12 bases between the germline ends. The CDR3 has 14 residues. The TCR sequence derives from an adult in good health. V gene TRBV29-1 combines with J gene TRBJ2-7; weak D call: TRBD2 (7 bases). This specimen was peripheral blood, taken on day 0 of AZD1222 vaccination. The CDR3 DNA reads TGCAGCGTTGAATTGGGGAGGGGGTCCTACGAGCAGTACTTC. Translated, it gives CSVELGRGSYEQYF.